The next 27 T cell receptor beta chains were all read from a single sample in a study of Tregs in tolerant kidney transplant recipients (dated by TCRdb to between 2018 and 2021). Library generation was performed with the immunoSEQ multiplex PCR assay. Sourced from immuneACCESS, this table was stored by TCRdb with only in-frame sequences that have V and J called. A share of the clones is absent; for the studies checked, an unresolved V gene accounts for under half, and the remainder has no known explanation. The sample table records under 85,000 clones; 85% to 90% of these occur just once. Approximately 0.39% of the sample lies in the top ten. Interpreted using the paper, the time point label stands for: blood sample drawn before combined kidney and bone marrow transplant. Specimen: CD4+ T cells from blood, collected before the transplant. The receptors derive from a human donor who received a combined kidney and bone marrow transplant.

The rearrangement joins TRBV5-1 to TRBJ2-5; 11 bases match TRBD2. Germline V gene sequence: CDR1 SGHRS, CDR2 YFSETQ. The CDR3 runs 15 residues. The junction had 4 bases not matched to a gene; V was cut back by 4 bases and J by 2 bases. In DNA form, the CDR3 reads TGCGCCAGCAGCCAGGGGACTAGCGGACAAGAGACCCAGTACTTC. Amino acid sequence: CASSQGTSGQETQYF.

This chain connects TRBV6-1 to TRBJ1-2, with TRBD1 as a possible D gene (6 bases). This CDR3 has 15 amino acids. Germline CDR1 reads MNHNS; CDR2 reads SASEGT. V was pared by 3 bases and J by 4 bases, with 15 bases between. Written as DNA, the CDR3 is TGTGCCAGCAGTGAGTGGGCCCAGGGGCTCTATGGCTACACCTTC. As protein: CASSEWAQGLYGYTF.

The chain carries TRBV10-3 and TRBJ2-7, with TRBD1 identical over 9 bases. This CDR3 has 14 amino acids. Per germline, CDR1 ENHRY and CDR2 SYGVKD. With V trimmed by 6 bases and J by 4 bases, 7 bases remained unmatched. Here the CDR3 reads CAISLQGAGYEQYF. Written as DNA, the CDR3 is TGTGCCATCAGCCTACAGGGGGCAGGATACGAGCAGTACTTC.

The chain couples TRBV6-1 to TRBJ2-7; 7 positions match TRBD2. Germline V gene lookup returns CDR1 MNHNS and CDR2 SASEGT. With 7 bases clipped from V and 0 bases from J, the junction kept 6 bases outside the gene matches. This CDR3 is 14 amino acids long. CDR3 amino acids: CASTLGRSSYEQYF. DNA of the CDR3: TGTGCCAGCACCCTCGGGAGGAGCTCCTACGAGCAGTACTTC.

This clone was seen only once. The chain links TRBV28 to TRBJ2-5, with D tentatively TRBD2 (5 bases). The CDR3 is made up of 13 amino acids. The germline V gene has CDR1 MDHEN and CDR2 SYDVKM. Trimming shortened V by 5 bases and J by 4 bases, and 11 bases separated the two germline ends. CDR3: CASSQAGRETQYF. The CDR3 nucleotides are TGTGCCAGCAGTCAGGCGGGTAGAGAGACCCAGTACTTC.

This clone was detected only a few times. The chain is built from TRBV19 and TRBJ1-5; TRBD1 matches 12 bases. The ends lost 7 bases at V and 8 bases at J; junction bases unmatched: 12. CDR3 length equals 16 residues. Germline CDR1 reads LNHDA; CDR2 reads SQIVND (reference sequence). The CDR3 reads CASTPRDRGLAEPQHF. DNA of the CDR3: TGTGCCAGTACCCCCCGGGACAGGGGGCTCGCTGAGCCCCAGCATTTT.

The J gene is TRBJ1-2, the V gene TRBV6-5, with D possibly being TRBD1 (6 bases). Germline V gene sequence: CDR1 MNHEY, CDR2 SVGAGI. CDR3 size: 13 residues. The germline V and J ends were trimmed by 5 bases and 2 bases, with 9 bases remaining between them. The CDR3 loop reads CASSRTVNYGYTF. The CDR3 bases are TGTGCCAGCAGTCGGACAGTCAACTATGGCTACACCTTC.

A single count supports this clone. This chain links TRBV28 with TRBJ2-7, with TRBD2 as a possible D gene (5 bases). Looked up from germline, CDR1 is MDHEN and CDR2 is SYDVKM. V was pared by 7 bases and J by 4 bases, with 14 bases between. This CDR3 has 13 residues. CDR3 in amino acids: CASKVGVGYEQYF. Here the CDR3 DNA reads TGTGCCAGCAAAGTGGGAGTAGGGTACGAGCAGTACTTC.

This chain joins TRBV28 and TRBJ2-1, with 11 bases that match TRBD2. Per germline, CDR1 MDHEN and CDR2 SYDVKM. Trimming took 6 bases from V and 6 from J; bases not matched to a gene: 7. This CDR3 has 15 amino acids. As DNA, the CDR3 is TGTGCCAGCAGACTAGCGGGAGATCGGGGCAATGAGCAGTTCTTC. Its protein is CASRLAGDRGNEQFF.

The chain couples TRBV5-6 to TRBJ1-1; D is unresolved. Germline V CDR1 and CDR2: SGHDT, YYEEEE. V was pared by 3 bases and J by 1 base, with 7 bases between. The CDR3 is 13 residues long. In DNA form, the CDR3 reads TGTGCCAGCAGCTCGCGCACGAACACTGAAGCTTTCTTT. Translated, it gives CASSSRTNTEAFF.

The rearrangement uses TRBV27 and TRBJ1-1; D gene uncertain. CDR3 length equals 17 residues. The ends were cut back, 5 bases at V and 1 base at J, with 20 bases in the middle. Germline V CDR1 and CDR2: MNHEY, SMNVEV (reference sequence). The CDR3 region has the DNA TGTGCCAGCAGTCCAGTCGGGATTTACCGGGAGAACACTGAAGCTTTCTTT. The encoded protein is CASSPVGIYRENTEAFF.

J is TRBJ2-3 and V is TRBV7-9; TRBD2 agrees at 12 bases. The CDR3 consists of 16 residues. The V gene's germline CDR1 is SEHNR and CDR2 FQNEAQ (reference sequence). V trimming: 5 bases; J trimming: 2 bases; junction bases outside the gene matches: 5. CDR3 residues: CASSPGLAGNTDTQYF. DNA for the CDR3: TGTGCCAGCAGCCCCGGACTAGCGGGGAACACAGATACGCAGTATTTT.

The rearrangement uses TRBV11-1 and TRBJ2-7; 7 bases align to TRBD1. Trimming at V came to 4 bases and at J to 3 bases, leaving 9 bases not matched to a gene. The CDR3 contains 15 residues. Germline CDR1 SGHAT, CDR2 FQDESV (reference sequence). The CDR3 DNA is TGTGCCAGCAGCTCCCCCGGGACAGAGGGCTACGAGCAGTACTTC. Amino acids: CASSSPGTEGYEQYF.

CDR3 nucleotides: TGTGCCAGCAGCGTAGGAATCAGCGAACAAGAGACCCAGTACTTC. Translated: CASSVGISEQETQYF. The rearrangement links TRBV9 to TRBJ2-5, with no clear D. Trimming cost V 0 bases and J 2 bases, with 11 bases left between them. This CDR3 region has 15 residues. Germline loops: CDR1 SGDLS, CDR2 YYNGEE. Drawing the rest from reference TRBV9 and TRBJ2-5, the complete variable domain is DSGVTQTPKHLITATGQRVTLRCSPRSGDLSVYWYQQSLDQGLQFLIQYYNGEERAKGNILERFSAQQFPDLHSELNLSSLELGDSALYFCASSVGISEQETQYFGPGTRLLVL.

The V gene is TRBV18, the J gene TRBJ2-7; D is unresolved. CDR3 length: 13 residues. Germline CDR1 and CDR2: KGHSH and LQKENI. The V and J ends lost 3 bases and 2 bases respectively, with 8 bases between them. The CDR3 DNA sequence: TGTGCCAGCTCACCCGCGGTGGCCTACGAGCAGTACTTC. Encoded protein: CASSPAVAYEQYF.

V is TRBV5-1 and J is TRBJ2-2; D is undetermined. The germline V and J ends were trimmed by 1 base and 1 base, with 8 bases remaining between them. This CDR3 has 15 residues. CDR1 SGHRS and CDR2 YFSETQ come from the germline V gene. The CDR3 here is CASSLTTENTGELFF. For the CDR3, the DNA is TGCGCCAGCAGCTTGACTACTGAGAACACCGGGGAGCTGTTTTTT.

This chain joins TRBV9 and TRBJ2-2, with 8 bases aligning to TRBD1. The V and J ends lost 0 bases and 6 bases, in that order; junction bases with no gene match: 13. This CDR3 contains 18 residues. The V gene's germline CDR1 is SGDLS and CDR2 YYNGEE. The CDR3 DNA is TGTGCCAGCAGCGTAGTAGGCCGGACAGGGAAAGGGGCCGGGGAGCTGTTTTTT. Translated, it gives CASSVVGRTGKGAGELFF.

This clone was observed once. The chain combines TRBV5-8 with TRBJ1-5; perhaps TRBD1 as D (6 bases). V dropped 4 bases and J dropped 2 bases, with 10 bases sitting between them. Looked up from germline, CDR1 is SGHTS and CDR2 is YDEGEE. The CDR3 runs 14 residues. CDR3 coding DNA: TGTGCCAGCAGCCCACGGACAGGCAATCAGCCCCAGCATTTT. Protein sequence: CASSPRTGNQPQHF.

This clone occurred once. This rearrangement joins TRBV5-6 to TRBJ2-3; D may be TRBD2 (6 bases). The CDR3 extends over 14 amino acids. Trimming cost V 4 bases and J 4 bases, with 13 bases left between them. The germline V gene has CDR1 SGHDT and CDR2 YYEEEE. CDR3: CASSAPAGPDTQYF. CDR3 coding DNA: TGTGCCAGCAGCGCCCCCGCGGGGCCAGATACGCAGTATTTT. The full variable domain, with the rest looked up from reference TRBV5-6 and TRBJ2-3, is DAGVTQSPTHLIKTRGQQVTLRCSPKSGHDTVSWYQQALGQGPQFIFQYYEEEERQRGNFPDRFSGHQFPNYSSELNVNALLLGDSALYLCASSAPAGPDTQYFGPGTRLTVL.

This sequence joins TRBV6-5 and TRBJ1-2, with a possible D match to TRBD1 (5 bases). The CDR3 length is 13 residues. Trimming cost V 7 bases and J 0 bases, with 9 bases left between them. Per germline, CDR1 MNHEY and CDR2 SVGAGI. Here the CDR3 DNA reads TGTGCCAGCATGCGGGGGACTAACTATGGCTACACCTTC. Translating it yields CASMRGTNYGYTF.

This rearrangement joins TRBV4-3 to TRBJ1-1; D is undetermined. The CDR3 loop spans 13 amino acids. With 1 base removed from V and 0 bases from J, the gap between germline ends came to 3 bases. CDR1 and CDR2 (germline): LGHNA, YSLEER. CDR3 protein: CASSQVVNTEAFF. The DNA for the CDR3 is TGCGCCAGCAGCCAAGTAGTGAACACTGAAGCTTTCTTT.

The table lists this clone with a count of one. The CDR3 loop reads CASSEGTGMGEKLFF. The CDR3 nucleotides read TGTGCCAGCAGTGAGGGGACAGGGATGGGTGAAAAACTGTTTTTT. The V gene is TRBV6-1, the J gene TRBJ1-4, with 9 bases matching TRBD1. The V segment lost 3 bases and the J segment 7 bases; nucleotides outside the gene matches: 6. The CDR3 is 15 residues long. Germline CDR1 is MNHNS and CDR2 is SASEGT.

The chain is built from TRBV10-2 and TRBJ2-4, with 7 positions matching TRBD1. CDR1 and CDR2 from the germline V gene are WSHSY and SAAADI. The CDR3 spans 13 residues. Trimming at V came to 3 bases and at J to 7 bases, leaving 3 bases not matched to a gene. CDR3: CASSEQTGNIQYF. Here the CDR3 DNA reads TGCGCCAGCAGTGAACAGACAGGGAACATTCAGTACTTC.

V gene TRBV29-1 combines with J gene TRBJ2-2, with D possibly matching TRBD2 (6 bases). The CDR3 spans 15 residues. V lost 6 bases to trimming and J lost 3 bases, with 17 bases between them. Per germline, CDR1 SQVTM and CDR2 ANQGSEA. The DNA for the CDR3 is TGCAGCGTCCCTCGGCCGGGAGAGTACACCGGGGAGCTGTTTTTT. Protein product: CSVPRPGEYTGELFF.

As concerns this clone: The junction departs from the called germline gene at one end, perhaps through a read error. V is TRBV20-1 and J is TRBJ2-4; 8 positions agree with TRBD2. Germline-derived CDR1 and CDR2 are DFQATT and SNEGSKA (reference sequence). This CDR3 contains 11 residues. The CDR3 loop is CSASSVPGGDF. The CDR3 DNA sequence: TGCAGTGCTAGTTCCGTCCCGGGGGGGGATTTC.

This clone occurred once. The chain joins TRBV11-2 to TRBJ2-7, with D maybe TRBD1 (5 bases). The germline gives CDR1 SGHAT, CDR2 FQNNGV. The CDR3 runs to 15 residues. The V and J ends lost 1 base and 5 bases respectively, with 15 bases between them. The CDR3 sequence is CASSLGPGRVHEQYF. The CDR3 DNA sequence: TGTGCCAGCAGCTTAGGCCCGGGCAGGGTCCACGAGCAGTACTTC. The complete variable domain, with remaining parts taken from reference TRBV11-2 and TRBJ2-7, reads EAGVAQSPRYKIIEKRQSVAFWCNPISGHATLYWYQQILGQGPKLLIQFQNNGVVDDSQLPKDRFSAERLKGVDSTLKIQPAKLEDSAVYLCASSLGPGRVHEQYFGPGTRLTVT.

The chain has TRBV28 and TRBJ1-2; D unclear. Looked up from germline, CDR1 is MDHEN and CDR2 is SYDVKM. V dropped 2 bases and J dropped 6 bases, with 13 bases sitting between them. This CDR3 has 14 residues. This chain's CDR3 is CASSLTGGLNGYTF. DNA of the CDR3: TGTGCCAGCAGTTTAACTGGAGGGCTTAATGGCTACACCTTC.